This TCR beta chain was identified during a study of shared clonotypes between healthy human individuals. Findings and caveats of the study: Depth of sequencing was expected to influence donor clonotype sharing. Limited genetic and exposure-history diversity came from having few donors.

Turning to this clone: The antigen remains undetermined.

Splitting of CD4+ cells produced CD45RA+ naive and CD45RA-negative memory subsets. Some clones are missing from TCRdb's copy, which holds only in-frame ones; the method was immunoSEQ multiplex PCR. The sample shows a few million clones, almost 96% of them seen only once. This TCR was recovered from a man between 18 and 29 years old in good health. The sequenced sample consisted of naive CD4+ T cells sorted from blood. Noted subset: CD45RA+ positively selected.

The CDR3 region is CASSPRIHGYTF. CDR3 in DNA: TGTGCCAGCAGTCCACGGATCCATGGCTACACCTTC. The gene calls are TRBV28 and TRBJ1-2; D is uncertain. The CDR3 has 12 amino acids. Per the germline V gene, CDR1 is MDHEN and CDR2 is SYDVKM. V dropped 5 bases and J dropped 6 bases, with 10 bases sitting between them.